The sequence of this TCR beta chain was determined in a study of blood T cell repertoires in COVID-19 (dated by TCRdb to 2020 to 2021). About the investigation overall: Samples from collaborators originated in the United States, Italy and Spain and spanned both the acute and convalescent phases of COVID-19. The material from the prospective study consisted of cDNA or gDNA derived from T cells, B-cell-depleted T cells, or PBMCs. Subjects who had been exposed to COVID-19, were actively infected with it, or had recovered from it provided the deeply sampled blood TCRbeta repertoires that made up the dataset. The repertoires were released in a freely available public database meant as a resource for research on the immune response to SARS-CoV-2. The samples were drawn from the first 160 participants of the ongoing ImmuneRACE study and from 950 to 1,500 subjects provided by 6 global collaborators. Sample metadata almost always included a de-identified subject ID, COVID-19 status, age in years and sex. Where HLA class I and class II types were available, the types were taken from metadata supplied by the sample provider, not from assay-based typing. Paper-wide results and their limitations: How much clinical and demographic metadata was included differed by source and by participant, and the metadata was provided uncurated.

Its CDR3 holds 15 amino acids, cysteine through phenylalanine. CDR3 DNA only is kept here, 45 bases in frame from base 1. CDR1 and CDR2 were assigned from the germline V gene as LGHNA and YNFKEQ. The junction shows trimming of 0 bases on V and 5 bases on J, plus 13 bases between the germline ends. This clone came up a few times. What this receptor recognizes is not known. There are no base qualities to consult, and no much larger clone falls within one base. TCRbeta CDR3 regions were amplified from genomic DNA using the immunoSEQ Assay, a bias-controlled multiplex PCR. Under the source paper's analysis protocol: Within the assay, amplification of reference gene primers was used to estimate how many nucleated cells each sample contained. To quantify the absolute abundance of each unique TCRbeta CDR3 rearrangement, sequence reads were collapsed and filtered. Productive Simpson clonality was computed per sample as the square root of Simpson's diversity index over productive rearrangements. The table was pulled from immuneACCESS by TCRdb, which kept in-frame rearrangements only. Such tables lose some clones; where checked, under half of the loss comes from unresolved V genes, and the rest has no known cause. That table supplies the V and J calls and clone size; D and trimming were determined from the DNA. The sample table lists about 250,000 clones, 86% of them with a count of one. The ten biggest clones cover over 5.5% of the sample.

At one collaborating source in Seattle, patients were enrolled during active infection and were followed longitudinally through the course of disease. Whole blood was collected in K2EDTA tubes by collaborating institutions according to the institutions' own protocols. For TCRbeta analysis, collaborators shipped samples as frozen whole blood, isolated PBMCs, or DNA extracted from either of those sample types. This clonotype originated in a woman older than 75 with COVID-19, enrolled during active disease. This chain is built from TRBV4-2 and TRBJ1-2; possibly the D gene is TRBD1, per 6 matching bases. Sequenced material: peripheral blood. The CDR3 protein: CASSQDRGAGYGYTF. The sequenced DNA: TGTGCCAGCAGCCAAGATCGGGGGGCAGGGTATGGCTACACCTTC.